These 22 T cell receptor beta chains originate from one sample sequenced in a study of T cell responses to AZD1222 COVID-19 vaccine. Clones were read by immunoSEQ multiplex PCR, and TCRdb kept only the in-frame ones, dropping some. Counted here are 150,000 to 200,000 clones, about nine tenths occurring once; the ten biggest clones make up around 5.9%. The sequences come from peripheral blood, collected on day 0 of AZD1222 vaccination. These TCRs come from an adult in good health.

V usage is TRBV10-2 and J usage is TRBJ1-3; D not resolved. Trimming removed 5 bases from V and 3 bases from J, with 11 bases in between. Germline V gene sequence: CDR1 WSHSY, CDR2 SAAADI. The CDR3 is 14 residues long. This CDR3 reads CASSLGSSGNTIYF. The CDR3 nucleotides read TGCGCCAGCAGTCTAGGTTCAAGTGGAAACACCATATATTTT.

The rearrangement uses TRBV6-2 or TRBV6-3 and TRBJ1-4; D is possibly TRBD1 (6 bases). Trimming removed 2 bases at V and 5 bases at J, with 9 bases between. Germline loops: CDR1 MNHEY, CDR2 SVGEGT. The CDR3 totals 14 residues. The CDR3 sequence: CASSYDRRNEKLFF. CDR3 nucleotides: TGTGCCAGCAGTTACGACAGGAGAAATGAAAAACTGTTTTTT.

The chain recombines TRBV19 with TRBJ1-3; 9 bases are shared with TRBD1. V lost 7 bases to trimming and J lost 6 bases; unmatched junction nucleotides: 16. Looked up from germline, CDR1 is LNHDA and CDR2 is SQIVND (reference sequence). The CDR3 is made up of 17 amino acids. The CDR3 is CASTPGLNGQGKNTIYF. The CDR3 DNA reads TGTGCCAGTACCCCCGGTCTAAACGGACAGGGGAAAAACACCATATATTTT.

The chain employs TRBV3-1 (or the pseudogene TRBV3-2) and TRBJ2-5; perhaps D is TRBD1 or TRBD2 (5 bases each). Germline CDR1 and CDR2: LGHDT and YNNKEL (reference sequence). The CDR3 runs to 15 residues. The V gene lost 2 bases and the J gene lost 5 bases, with 15 bases spanning the gap. The chain's CDR3 is CASSQNGAIGETQYF. DNA for the CDR3: TGTGCCAGCAGCCAAAACGGGGCGATCGGGGAGACCCAGTACTTC.

The chain links TRBV28 to TRBJ1-2; D is ambiguous. Looked up from germline, CDR1 is MDHEN and CDR2 is SYDVKM. CDR3 size: 15 residues. V lost 5 bases to trimming and J lost 0 bases, with 13 bases between them. The DNA of the CDR3 is TGTGCCAGCAGTCTCGGAGCAGAGACTAACTATGGCTACACCTTC. Translating gives CASSLGAETNYGYTF.

This rearrangement joins TRBV4-1 to TRBJ2-4; D possibly corresponds to TRBD2 (5 bases). Germline-derived CDR1 and CDR2 are MGHRA and YSYEKL. The CDR3 length is 13 residues. Trimming removed 6 bases from V and 5 bases from J, with 11 bases in between. This CDR3 is CASSPGGQNIQYF. The CDR3 DNA follows: TGCGCCAGCAGTCCTGGCGGGCAAAACATTCAGTACTTC.

The chain employs TRBV6-2 or TRBV6-3 and TRBJ2-3; weak D call: TRBD2 (6 bases). Deletions cut 2 bases from V and 1 base from J, with 19 bases between. This CDR3 comprises 18 residues. The germline V gene encodes CDR1 MNHEY and CDR2 SVGEGT. The CDR3 DNA sequence: TGTGCCAGCAGTTACGGCGGGACTGGGGTACTAGGCACAGATACGCAGTATTTT. Amino acids: CASSYGGTGVLGTDTQYF.

The chain uses TRBV2 and TRBJ2-3; 9 positions match TRBD2. CDR3 length: 15 amino acids. Per the germline V gene, CDR1 is SNHLY and CDR2 is FYNNEI. V gave up 3 bases and J gave up 3 bases; unmatched junction bases: 4. The CDR3 protein is CASSDSGGRTDTQYF. DNA of the CDR3: TGTGCCAGCAGTGATAGCGGGGGTCGAACAGATACGCAGTATTTT.

V is TRBV7-9 and J is TRBJ2-3; 13 bases line up with TRBD2. This CDR3 is 16 amino acids long. Germline values: CDR1 SEHNR, CDR2 FQNEAQ (reference sequence). Trimming removed 2 bases from V and 4 bases from J; junction bases left unmatched: 3. The CDR3 DNA reads TGTGCCAGCAGCTTAACTAGCGGGAGGGGGTCAGATACGCAGTATTTT. Protein: CASSLTSGRGSDTQYF.

V gene TRBV6-1 combines with J gene TRBJ1-5, with D possibly matching TRBD1 (6 bases). Trimming cost V 2 bases and J 6 bases, with 14 bases left between them. Germline CDR1 is MNHNS and CDR2 is SASEGT. This CDR3 has 15 residues. DNA of the CDR3: TGTGCCAGCAGTGAATTTCGGGGGGCGATTCAGCCCCAGCATTTT. This sequence encodes CASSEFRGAIQPQHF.

This sequence joins TRBV25-1 and TRBJ2-7; D possibly corresponds to TRBD2 (5 bases). Germline CDR1 MGHDK, CDR2 SYGVNS. The CDR3 totals 15 residues. V gave up 3 bases and J gave up 5 bases, with 17 bases separating them. DNA for the CDR3: TGTGCCAGCAGTGATCCGGGATTAGTTCATCACGAGCAGTACTTC. The encoded protein is CASSDPGLVHHEQYF.

V is TRBV3-1 (or the pseudogene TRBV3-2) and J is TRBJ1-1, with 9 positions matching TRBD1. V gave up 4 bases and J gave up 1 base; unmatched junction bases: 7. The CDR3 sequence is 16 residues long. The germline V gene encodes CDR1 LGHDT and CDR2 YNNKEL (reference sequence). DNA of the CDR3: TGTGCCAGCAGCCTATCGACAGGGGGGCCGAACACTGAAGCTTTCTTT. The encoded protein is CASSLSTGGPNTEAFF.

This chain uses TRBV27 with TRBJ1-6; the D gene is possibly TRBD1 (5 bases). This CDR3 comprises 19 residues. Germline CDR1 MNHEY, CDR2 SMNVEV (reference sequence). The V end was cut by 7 bases, the J end by 6 bases, with 28 bases between. The DNA for the CDR3 is TGTGCCAGCAAACCGACCCGGCCCCTCCCATCGGGGCCTAATTCACCCCTCCACTTT. Translation: CASKPTRPLPSGPNSPLHF.

This clone was counted a single time. The chain employs TRBV5-1 and TRBJ1-1; D is uncertain. This CDR3 comprises 14 residues. From germline, CDR1 is SGHRS and CDR2 YFSETQ. V lost 1 base, J lost 1 base, and 8 bases lay in between. CDR3 DNA: TGCGCCAGCAGCTTGTCCGCGGGGAACACTGAAGCTTTCTTT. It codes for CASSLSAGNTEAFF.

The genes are TRBV19 and TRBJ1-5, with D unresolved. This CDR3 is built from 14 residues. Trimming removed 5 bases from V and 0 bases from J, with 8 bases in between. Germline lookup yields CDR1 LNHDA and CDR2 SQIVND (reference sequence). The CDR3 here is CASSPGDSNQPQHF. The CDR3 DNA reads as TGTGCCAGTAGTCCCGGGGATAGCAATCAGCCCCAGCATTTT.

The V and J genes are TRBV7-9 and TRBJ2-3; D is uncertain. The CDR3 totals 14 residues. V dropped 5 bases and J dropped 2 bases, with 11 bases sitting between them. The germline gives CDR1 SEHNR, CDR2 FQNEAQ (reference sequence). The chain's CDR3 is CASSEVRATDTQYF. CDR3 bases: TGTGCCAGCAGCGAAGTACGGGCCACAGATACGCAGTATTTT.

The V and J genes are TRBV7-2 and TRBJ2-1; possible D gene TRBD2, 5 bases. This CDR3 has 15 amino acids. CDR1 is SGHTA and CDR2 is FQGNSA in the germline V gene. Between the trimmed V and J ends, which lost 6 bases and 3 bases, there was a span of 15 bases. The CDR3 sequence is CASSRSERGYNEQFF. CDR3 DNA: TGTGCCAGCAGTCGTAGCGAGAGAGGCTACAATGAGCAGTTCTTC.

V is TRBV5-1 and J is TRBJ1-1; 10 positions agree with TRBD1. The germline V gene has CDR1 SGHRS and CDR2 YFSETQ. Trimming removed 4 bases from V and 1 base from J; junction bases left unmatched: 7. The CDR3 is 16 amino acids. The CDR3 DNA reads TGCGCCAGCAGCCCGGGACAGGGGTTGTCGAACACTGAAGCTTTCTTT. Translating gives CASSPGQGLSNTEAFF.

The chain is built from TRBV5-1 and TRBJ2-7; a weak D match, TRBD1 (5 bases). The CDR3 is made up of 14 amino acids. V lost 0 bases and J 2 bases, leaving 9 bases between the germline ends. The germline gives CDR1 SGHRS, CDR2 YFSETQ. The CDR3 region has the DNA TGCGCCAGCAGCTTGGCAGGGCTTACCTACGAGCAGTACTTC. This codes for CASSLAGLTYEQYF.

The chain is built from TRBV5-1 and TRBJ1-1, with D perhaps TRBD1 (6 bases). The length of the CDR3 is 14 residues. With 4 bases removed from V and 1 base from J, the gap between germline ends came to 11 bases. Germline V gives CDR1 SGHRS, CDR2 YFSETQ. CDR3 amino acids: CASSLGHPNTEAFF. CDR3 nucleotides: TGCGCCAGCAGCCTGGGACATCCGAACACTGAAGCTTTCTTT.

The chain combines TRBV27 with TRBJ2-2; D is perhaps TRBD1 (5 bases). V gave up 3 bases and J gave up 0 bases, with 8 bases separating them. CDR3 length: 15 residues. The germline CDR1 and CDR2 sequences are MNHEY and SMNVEV (reference sequence). CDR3 nucleotides: TGTGCCAGCAGTTTTCAGACAGCGAACACCGGGGAGCTGTTTTTT. Amino acid sequence: CASSFQTANTGELFF.

The gene calls are TRBV11-2 and TRBJ2-2; TRBD2 matches 7 bases. CDR3 size: 16 residues. Germline V lookup: CDR1 SGHAT, CDR2 FQNNGV. V shed 5 bases and J 6 bases; nucleotides not matched to a gene: 12. CDR3 nucleotides: TGTGCCAGCAGCCCGGACGTAGGCGGGAGTGCCGGGGAGCTGTTTTTT. Its protein is CASSPDVGGSAGELFF.